This TCR beta chain was retrieved from a study of shared clonotypes between healthy human individuals (dated by TCRdb to between 2020 and 2021). Study-wide context: Two women and a few men aged 18 to 49 years were included in the cohort. For each donor, CD4 naive and CD4 memory were each given three plates, CD8 naive was given two plates, and CD8 memory was given one plate. Blood TCR repertoires of a handful of healthy adults were deeply sequenced to estimate repertoire size and the extent of clonotype sharing between individuals. Different laboratories and diverse techniques were used to prepare libraries and sequence TCR repertoires, to increase sequencing depth and limit assay-specific biases. Between about 0.8 and 8.9 billion PBMCs per donor were obtained by leukapheresis. Study-level results and caveats: Compared with non-shared clonotypes, clonotypes shared by all four sorted-subset donors had higher generation probabilities. Because the study included a small number of donors, the genetic and exposure-history diversity represented was limited. When several donors were compared, the shared fraction of clonotypes was around 5% for naive CD4, around 4% for naive CD8, 2.3% for memory CD4, and 0.35% to 0.4% for memory CD8. Estimated clonotype richness was generally larger for naive than for memory subsets. Sampling was restricted to blood, and TCR repertoires in tissue are likely to differ from TCR repertoires in blood. Even with the large sequencing depth, rarefaction of the sorted-subset datasets indicated that sequencing was incomplete. Pairwise subsampling indicated that sequencing depth was expected to affect the degree of clonotype sharing among donors.

The donors were healthy, HIV-negative adults with no recently reported acute infections or vaccinations. Every donor was a Caucasian adult residing in Nashville, Tennessee, USA. CD4+ T cells were enriched by magnetic negative selection; naive cells were then positively selected on CD45RA, and the negative fraction formed the memory subset. After blood collection by leukapheresis, PBMCs were isolated using Ficoll-Histopaque density gradient centrifugation and then cryopreserved in the vapor phase of liquid nitrogen. Analytical flow cytometry was used to check the purity and quantity of every magnetically sorted T cell population. Each sorted fraction had its genomic DNA isolated and then quantified by UV absorbance on a Nanodrop 2000c. A remark on this clone: Its antigen target is currently unknown. Per-nucleotide qualities are absent, and no much larger clonotype sits a single base away.

Using the deep immunoSEQ assay, TCR CDR3 regions were amplified from genomic DNA by multiplex PCR. Extracted genomic DNA from each cell subset was distributed evenly across all wells of several immunoSEQ 96-well plates, and each plate was treated as a replicate. For sorted subsets, about 200 ng genomic DNA, equal to tens of thousands of T cell genomes, was loaded into each replicate PCR. Purified libraries were measured with a Qubit 3.0 fluorometer, size-checked on a Bioanalyzer 2100, and measured again with the KAPA Library Quantification kit. A separate single-read 150-cycle Illumina NextSeq 550 flow cell was used to sequence each immunoSEQ 96-well plate. Concerning the study's data processing: Because only junctional sequences without quality scores were contained in the immunoSEQ output, filtering matching that applied to full-length reads could not be performed. Sequences were annotated with PyIR, a Python wrapper for IgBLAST v1.9, using IMGT germline references to assign V/J genes and CDR3. Any read was removed if the V/J assignment was weak (E-value above 1e-6), the CDR3 was missing, or the read contained stop codons, out-of-frame junctions, or ambiguous translated residues. V3J clonotypes were defined as sequences sharing an identical inferred V gene, J gene, and CDR3 amino acid sequence. To compute the percentage overlap between repertoires, the number of shared unique clonotypes was divided by the size of the smaller repertoire. Repertoire richness was assessed with RTK rarefaction, the Chao1 estimator, and Recon v2.1 estimates of unobserved clonotypes. For all TCRbeta clonotypes obtained by the gDNA method from a few donors, generation probabilities were computed with OLGA. The source is immuneACCESS, and TCRdb retained only in-frame sequences with V and J called. Part of the clones is not carried over; for the studies checked, unresolved V genes explain less than half of this, and the remainder is unexplained. From that table come the V and J calls and clone size; the DNA was used to work out D and trimming. Present in this sample are roughly 2.5 million clones, more than 90% of which were seen just once. In total, the top ten clones hold roughly 0.13% of the sample.

The CDR3 goes from the cysteine to the phenylalanine over 13 residues. The CDR3 DNA has 39 bases and is translated from base 1. CDR1 and CDR2 (SGHAT, FQNNGV) derive from the germline V gene. V is reduced by 3 bases and J by 7 bases, leaving a spacing of 12 bases between them. This clonotype was sampled from a man between 18 and 29 years old in good health. The V and J segments used are TRBV11-2 and TRBJ1-1; the D gene cannot be named for sure. The sample consisted of naive CD4+ T cells sorted from blood. The intended sense of this specimen's cell subset or site label: CD45RA+ positively selected. The nucleotide sequence is TGTGCCAGCAGCTTGAGAAGTGGAAATGAAGCTTTCTTT. It translates as CASSLRSGNEAFF.